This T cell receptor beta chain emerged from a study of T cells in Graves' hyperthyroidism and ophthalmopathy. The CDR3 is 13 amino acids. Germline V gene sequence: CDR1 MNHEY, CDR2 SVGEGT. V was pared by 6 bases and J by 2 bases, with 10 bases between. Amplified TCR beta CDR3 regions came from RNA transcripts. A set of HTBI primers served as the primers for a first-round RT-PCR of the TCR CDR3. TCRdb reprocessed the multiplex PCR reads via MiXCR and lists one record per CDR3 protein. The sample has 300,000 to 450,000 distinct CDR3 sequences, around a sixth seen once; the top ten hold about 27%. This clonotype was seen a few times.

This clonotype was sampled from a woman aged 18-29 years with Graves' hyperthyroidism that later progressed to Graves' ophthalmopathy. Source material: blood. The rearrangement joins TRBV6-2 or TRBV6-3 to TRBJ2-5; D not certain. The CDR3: CASSTDEQETQYF. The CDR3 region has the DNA TGTGCCAGCAGCACGGACGAGCAAGAGACCCAGTACTTC.